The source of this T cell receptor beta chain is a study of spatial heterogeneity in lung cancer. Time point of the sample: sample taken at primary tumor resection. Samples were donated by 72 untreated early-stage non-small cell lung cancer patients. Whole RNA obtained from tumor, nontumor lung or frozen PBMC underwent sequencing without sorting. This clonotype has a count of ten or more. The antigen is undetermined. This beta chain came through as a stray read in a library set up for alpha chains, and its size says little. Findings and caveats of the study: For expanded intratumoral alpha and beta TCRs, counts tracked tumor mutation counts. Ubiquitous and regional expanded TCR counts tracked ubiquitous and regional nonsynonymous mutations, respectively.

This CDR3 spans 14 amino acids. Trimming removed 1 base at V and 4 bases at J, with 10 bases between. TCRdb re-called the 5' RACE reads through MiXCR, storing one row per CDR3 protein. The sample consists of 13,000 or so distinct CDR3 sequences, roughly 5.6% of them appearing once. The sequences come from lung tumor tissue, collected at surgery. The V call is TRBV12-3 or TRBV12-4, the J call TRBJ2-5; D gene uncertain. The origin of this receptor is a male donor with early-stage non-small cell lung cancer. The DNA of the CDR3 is TGTGCCAGCAGTTTAGGGCTTGCCCCAGAGACCCAGTACTTC. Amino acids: CASSLGLAPETQYF.